This TCR beta chain stems from a study of shared clonotypes between healthy human individuals (dated by TCRdb to the early 2020s). With respect to the entire study: Three men and a couple of women, aged 18 to 49 years, made up the cohort. To increase sequencing depth and limit assay-specific biases, different laboratories used diverse techniques to prepare libraries and sequence TCR repertoires. The study deeply sequenced blood TCR repertoires of five healthy adults to estimate repertoire size and the extent of clonotype sharing between individuals. Between about 0.9 and 9 billion PBMCs per donor were obtained by leukapheresis. For each donor, CD4 naive and CD4 memory were each run on three plates, CD8 naive on two plates, and CD8 memory on one plate. General findings and caveats noted by the study authors: Sampling was restricted to blood, and TCR repertoires in tissues likely differ from the TCR repertoires found in blood. Larger estimated clonotype richness was generally found for naive subsets than for memory subsets. Incomplete sequencing was indicated by rarefaction of sorted-subset datasets, despite the large sequencing depth. Pairwise subsampling led to the expectation that sequencing depth would affect the degree of clonotype sharing among donors. Compared with non-shared clonotypes, clonotypes shared by all four sorted-subset donors had higher generation probabilities. Sharing across several donors was observed for roughly 5% of naive CD4, 3.5% of naive CD8, roughly 2.4% of memory CD4, and 0.4% of memory CD8 clonotypes. Because the study included only a small number of donors, the genetic and exposure-history diversity represented was limited.

V is reduced by 0 bases and J by 1 base, leaving a spacing of 16 bases between them. The CDR3 runs 17 amino acids, cysteine and phenylalanine included. CDR3 DNA is the only sequence kept; it has 51 bases, read in frame from the first base. From the germline V gene, CDR1 is SGHRS and CDR2 is YFSETQ. TCR CDR3 regions were amplified from genomic DNA by multiplex PCR using the deep immunoSEQ assay. Extracted genomic DNA from each cell subset was distributed evenly across all wells of several immunoSEQ 96-well plates, and each plate was treated as a replicate. Each replicate PCR for sorted subsets received around 200 ng genomic DNA, equal to about 30,000 T cell genomes. Purified libraries were quantified with a Qubit 3.0 fluorometer, sized on a Bioanalyzer 2100, and re-quantified with the KAPA Library Quantification kit. Every immunoSEQ 96-well plate was sequenced on a separate single-read 150-cycle Illumina NextSeq 550 flow cell. For the original study's pipeline: Because the immunoSEQ output held only junctional sequences and lacked quality scores, the filtering could not match the filtering applied to full-length reads. To assign V/J genes and CDR3, sequences were annotated using PyIR, a Python wrapper for IgBLAST v1.9, with IMGT germline references. Reads were removed for weak V/J assignments (E-value above 1e-6), missing CDR3, stop codons, out-of-frame junctions, or ambiguous translated residues. V3J clonotypes were defined by identical inferred V gene, J gene, and CDR3 amino acid sequence. The percentage overlap between two repertoires was calculated by dividing the number of shared unique clonotypes by the size of the smaller repertoire. RTK rarefaction, the Chao1 estimator, and Recon v2.1 estimates of unobserved clonotypes were used to assess repertoire richness. Generation probabilities for all TCRbeta clonotypes obtained by the gDNA method from a handful of donors were computed using OLGA. Not all clones reach the TCRdb copy of this immuneACCESS table, which keeps in-frame sequences only. Checked studies attribute under half of the gap to unresolved V genes and leave the rest unexplained. V and J calls plus clone size are reproduced from that table; the DNA served to infer D and trimming. The sample has about 980,000 clones on record, around 80% of them singletons. The ten largest clonotypes hold roughly 1.5% of the sample.

On this clone: Its target antigen remains unknown. Base qualities are not provided; no much larger clone lies one nucleotide away.

The donors were healthy, HIV-negative adults who had no recently reported acute infections or vaccinations. Every donor was a Caucasian adult residing in Nashville, Tennessee, USA. Magnetic negative selection was used to enrich CD4+ T cells, after which naive cells were positively selected on CD45RA and the negative fraction became the memory subset. After blood collection by leukapheresis, PBMCs were isolated using Ficoll-Histopaque density gradient centrifugation and then cryopreserved in the vapor phase of liquid nitrogen. Analytical flow cytometry was used to check the purity and quantity of each magnetically sorted T cell population. Genomic DNA was isolated from each sorted fraction and quantified by UV absorbance on a Nanodrop 2000c.

This sequence uses TRBV5-1 and TRBJ2-5, with a weak D call of TRBD2 (5 bases match). Sequenced: memory CD4+ T cells sorted from blood. The cell subset or site label here, explained by the study, means: CD45RA-negative fraction. This TCR was sampled from a young man in good health. The CDR3 is CASSLEGSGSGQETQYF. Read as DNA, the sequence is TGCGCCAGCAGCTTGGAAGGGTCGGGATCGGGCCAAGAGACCCAGTACTTC.